Described below is a single T cell receptor (beta chain) sequence and its context. This clone has just a few counts. Its cognate antigen has yet to be identified. Base-call qualities are not available, and no considerably larger clone is one nucleotide away. The entry originates in a study of cytomegalovirus exposure and HLA in healthy donors (dated by TCRdb to 2015 to 2018). In the study overall: An earlier analysis of fewer than 750 of the donors reported under 300 Gb of sequence data and approximately 120 million unique TCR beta sequences obtained from around 170 million T cells. Approximately 300 gigabases of sequencing data and some 85 million unique TCR sequences were included in an early release covering roughly 700 HLA-typed donors. Of the 398 genotyped donors, approximately 83% fell in the genetic ancestry cluster associated with self-reported Caucasian donors. The study aimed to test whether cataloging public T cell receptors could reveal signatures of past pathogen exposure. The study profiled the T cell repertoires of under 700 subjects by immunosequencing and related them to cytomegalovirus serostatus. Along with the roughly 610-subject first cohort, a separate validation cohort of over a hundred different subjects was used. High-throughput TCR immunosequencing, statistical association of individual TCRs with disease status, and machine learning were combined to predict cytomegalovirus infection status. A later analysis re-analyzed previously published TCR beta repertoires from roughly 630 donors and added high-resolution HLA genotyping to study TCR occurrence patterns. The later analysis used no new phenotypic data to find candidate immune exposures, relying instead on TCR beta sequences and their occurrence across donors. In an earlier analysis of 550 to 700 of the donors, high-throughput TCR beta sequencing was used to judge whether each TCR beta V gene segment behaved as functional or pseudogenic. Alongside the repertoire data, information on donor age, sex, ethnicity and CMV serostatus was compiled. A later genetic analysis used genome-wide SNP genotypes for 398 of the 666 donors, treating that subset as a discovery cohort. Every discovery cohort repertoire had been produced on one sequencing platform. Both class I and class II loci were covered by HLA typing, at four-digit resolution. The number of donors typed differed by locus, with about 629-630 for A, B, C, DRB1 and DQB1, around 500 for DQA1, under 610 for DPA1, and 450 to 480 for DPB1. Four to six DR-DQ haplotypes were handled as single units for association and clustering, since linkage in the cohort was strong. Among roughly 400 genotyped donors of the cohort, an average of about 240,000 unique TCR beta nucleotide sequences were sequenced per donor, roughly 20% of them non-productive. General study outcomes and caveats: A cluster of highly shared sequence variants was judged likely to represent a technical artifact of the sequencing pipeline. In this cohort, only TCR beta chains were sequenced, and detectable features were limited by the absence of alpha or paired-chain data. In an earlier analysis of about 540 of the donors, most TCR beta V segments were observed in productive rearrangements about 90% or about 30% of the time, broadly matching IMGT annotations. In a later analysis, 16,951 TCR beta sequences were associated with specific HLA alleles at a false discovery rate of 0.05. In a later genetic analysis, fewer N-insertions in productive TCRs were reported among donors in an Asian-associated ancestry cluster than the approximately 670-donor mean. In a later analysis, the rate of TCR association differed among HLA loci, with DRB1 alleles having the most associated TCRs and HLA-C alleles having the fewest. In a later analysis, HLA-associated TCR beta chains were found to be more clonally expanded and to have lower generation probabilities than equally common non-associated chains. A total of fewer than 200 TCR beta chains were listed by the study as associated with cytomegalovirus. Correlated functional status among segregating V segments might reflect linkage disequilibrium, but an unknown experimental factor could not be ruled out. While some public TCRs were present in many individuals, most TCR sequences turned up only very rarely across donors. A later analysis reported that several top co-occurrence clusters appeared linked to parvovirus B19, influenza, CMV and Epstein-Barr virus. Some IMGT-functional V segments, including TRBV6-2 and TRBV6-3, could not be distinguished by the 87-base-pair reads and were therefore excluded. In both the original and validation cohorts, the classifier was reported to diagnose cytomegalovirus status with high specificity and sensitivity. An association between a missense DCLRE1C variant and V-gene and J-gene trimming of TCR beta chains was found in a later genetic analysis and replicated in an independent cohort. Roughly uniform sequencing depth across donors was assumed in presence/absence analyses, although this assumption may not hold. Immune exposure information for the cohort was limited to CMV serostatus. Most CMV-associated TCR beta chains appeared to be HLA-restricted in a later analysis, and the HLA associations seemed to be driven largely by CMV exposure. Because some donors lacked HLA typing at each locus, the association tests relied only on the typed subset. A further reported finding was that TCR beta sequences accurately predicted the HLA-A and HLA-B alleles for most subjects in the first cohort. Three of the identified cytomegalovirus-associated TCR beta chains were confirmed in vitro to be specific for cytomegalovirus antigens. The authors suggested that the approach could potentially be generalized to other disease states and immunological phenotypes. Assigning TCR associations to individual alleles was difficult when HLA alleles, especially DR and DQ, strongly co-occurred. Because counts were too low, roughly 17 rarely observed V segments, including chromosome 9 orphons, were left out of the earlier analysis of approximately 580 of the donors.

In total, 666 healthy bone marrow donors made up the cohort. At the time of sampling, every cohort member was nominally healthy, though immune exposures that went unrecorded were likely present. The donor tested CMV seronegative, placing the donor among the 350 or so seronegative members of the cohort. A peripheral blood sample was collected from each donor, and TCR beta sequencing was performed on peripheral blood mononuclear cells. The Qiagen DNeasy Blood Extraction Kit was used to extract genomic DNA from the blood cell samples. Receptors were amplified or captured by the immunoSEQ multiplex PCR assay. For the multiplex PCR, a mixture combining 60 forward primers for TCR Vbeta segments and 13 reverse primers for TCR Jbeta segments was used. The CDR3 region of rearranged TCR beta genes was amplified from genomic DNA by a multiplex PCR assay. Amplified TCR beta libraries were sequenced as 87-base-pair reads on the Illumina HiSeq System. For the original study's pipeline: A later analysis tallied roughly 80 million unique TCR beta chains across the 666 repertoires, and approximately 9.9 million of those chains were shared by two or more donors. Raw reads were error-corrected and collapsed into unique sequences by a nearest-neighbor algorithm in which closely related sequences were merged to remove PCR and sequencing errors. Alignment of CDR3 sequences to IMGT reference sequences was used to assign V, D and J gene segments. Each retained sequence needed at least a six-nucleotide match to both a V gene segment and a J gene segment. Rearrangements were called productive when the CDR3 lacked stop codons and stayed in frame with V and J; all others were non-productive. CDR3 was defined according to IMGT convention as the region running from the second conserved V-encoded cysteine to the conserved J-encoded phenylalanine. The earlier analysis of approximately 500 of the donors excluded sequences that lacked an unambiguous match to a single V gene segment. An earlier analysis of fewer than 750 of the donors classified V segments as functional when productive rearrangements were above 56.7% and as segregating when the standard deviation between donors was above 5%. A statistical classification framework was built to diagnose cytomegalovirus status from the catalog of TCR beta chain sequences. In a later analysis, V and J genes were assigned by comparing TCR nucleotide sequences against IMGT/GENE-DB human TR gene sequences. Using the TCRdist pipeline, a later analysis assigned CDR3 sequences along with most-parsimonious VDJ recombination scenarios. A later analysis defined each TCR beta chain by its CDR3 amino acid sequence plus V-gene family, and excluded reads lacking a unique V-gene family. To address suspected cross-contamination and a sequencing artifact, a later analysis removed 450 to 700 highly shared, low-generation-probability nucleotide sequences. A later analysis calculated a clonal expansion index for each public chain from normalized within-repertoire ranks of inferred template counts. In a later analysis, generation probabilities were computed with a VDJ recombination model fitted to out-of-frame rearrangements, and the resulting probabilities were checked against IGoR. Hypergeometric tests were used in a later analysis to score TCR-TCR, TCR-HLA and TCR-CMV co-occurrence, with a repertoire-size bias correction applied to the TCR pairs. False discovery rates were estimated in a later analysis by permuting HLA or CMV assignments 20 times. In a later analysis, co-occurring TCRs were grouped using DBSCAN, with TCRdist sequence similarity added in when clustering inside HLA-allele-positive subsets. Repertoires with fewer than 30,000 or more than 120,000 public chains were left out of co-occurrence clustering, as were about 5 repertoires with anomalous nucleotide sharing. TCRdb provides this immuneACCESS table in a form limited to in-frame rearrangements. Some clones are lacking; in checked studies, under half of them reflect an unresolved V gene, and why the rest are absent is not known. V, J and clone size derive from that table, while D and trimming were established from the DNA sequence. The sample has 90,000 to 100,000 clones on record, about 80% of them singletons. Together, the top ten hold 1.5% to 2.5% of the sample.

The germline V and J ends show losses of 6 bases and 4 bases respectively, and no gene match explains 3 bases of the junction. From the cysteine through the phenylalanine, the CDR3 covers 13 amino acids. Of all the DNA, just the CDR3 is kept, 39 bases in frame from base 1. Looking up the germline V gene (reference sequence) yields CDR1 SEHNR and CDR2 FQNEAQ. Sequenced: PBMCs. The sequence was obtained from a man aged 35 to 55 in good health and CMV-seronegative. The rearrangement joined TRBV7-9 to TRBJ1-2; TRBD1 fits 9 bases in the junction. In nucleotides, the sequence is TGTGCCAGCAGGCGGACAGGGGTCTATGGCTACACCTTC. It codes for CASRRTGVYGYTF. The CDR3, completed at both ends by the reference TRBV7-9 and TRBJ1-2 genes, gives the full variable domain DTGVSQNPRHKITKRGQNVTFRCDPISEHNRLYWYRQTLGQGPEFLTYFQNEAQLEKSRLLSDRFSAERPKGSFSTLEIQRTEQGDSAMYLCASRRTGVYGYTFGSGTRLTVV.